This record looks at one TCR beta chain sequence and its context. The data stem from a study of PD-1 blockade in classical Hodgkin lymphoma. Repertoires were generated with immunoSEQ multiplex PCR, while TCRdb's copy carries only in-frame clones and drops some. The sample has approximately 99,000 clones, roughly 79% seen once. After autologous stem cell transplantation all patients relapsed, and prior brentuximab vedotin exposure differed between cohorts. Trimming removed 1 base from V and 8 bases from J, with 18 bases in between. Looked up from germline, CDR1 is SGHTA and CDR2 is FQGNSA. The CDR3 is made up of 16 amino acids.

The receptor was derived from a human donor with classical Hodgkin lymphoma. The sample here was peripheral blood mononuclear cells (PBMCs), taken before the second cycle of nivolumab. This rearrangement joins TRBV7-2 to TRBJ2-1, with D perhaps matching TRBD1 or TRBD2 (6 bases each). The CDR3 DNA follows: TGTGCCAGCAGCTTAGTAGTGGGGGGCCAGGGGTATGAGCAGTTCTTC. It encodes CASSLVVGGQGYEQFF.